This T cell receptor beta chain is from a study of shared clonotypes between healthy human individuals. This clone was found once. Naive CD8 cells lacked CD45RO and underwent positive selection for CCR7, leaving out terminally differentiated effector memory CD45RA+ cells. The CDR3 length is 14 residues. Germline V gene sequence: CDR1 MGHRA, CDR2 YSYEKL. V lost 3 bases and J lost 3, with 11 bases in between. Only in-frame clones appear in the TCRdb table, and some are missing; sequencing was by immunoSEQ multiplex PCR. The sample lists over 2 million clones, around 96% seen once, with 0.85% to 1.2% in the top ten.

This receptor was obtained from a man between 18 and 35 years old in good health. Source material: naive CD8+ T cells sorted from blood. The chain carries TRBV4-1 and TRBJ1-1, with D perhaps matching TRBD1 (6 bases). CDR3 nucleotide sequence: TGCGCCAGCAGCCACCAACAGGGAGACACTGAAGCTTTCTTT. Its translation: CASSHQQGDTEAFF.